These T cell receptor beta chains were read from a single sample in a study of human T cells and chemical hapten exposure. In TCRdb, the RACE reads were re-called with MiXCR into one record per CDR3 protein. The sample has about 120,000 distinct CDR3 sequences, approximately 15% seen once. The sequenced sample was whole blood, obtained in connection with sensitization to the hapten diphenylcyclopropenone (DPC). The receptors were gathered from a young man with alopecia areata. Some clones in this sample may be carry-over from other donors' samples. The CDR3 runs from the conserved cysteine through the conserved F or W. The order of the fields is D gene, clone size, V gene, J gene, CDR3 DNA, CDR3 protein. A D gene is named only where the DNA matches it firmly. Expanded clones are given a class, and other clones once, few, many or no size at all.

d_call: TRBD1; clone_size: many; v_call: TRBV20-1; j_call: TRBJ1-5; cdr3_nt: TGCAGTGCAGCGACAGGGGATTATCAGCCCCAGCATTTT; cdr3_aa: CSAATGDYQPQHF
d_call: -; clone_size: few; v_call: TRBV12-3/TRBV12-4; j_call: TRBJ2-3; cdr3_nt: TGTGCCAGCAGTTTACTTCGGGGGGCCGGCACAGATACGCAGTATTTT; cdr3_aa: CASSLLRGAGTDTQYF
d_call: -; clone_size: few; v_call: TRBV7-9; j_call: TRBJ2-7; cdr3_nt: TGTGCCAGCAGCTTAACCTTGAGCAACTACGAGCAGTACTTC; cdr3_aa: CASSLTLSNYEQYF
d_call: TRBD2; clone_size: many; v_call: TRBV14; j_call: TRBJ2-1; cdr3_nt: TGTGCCAGCAGCTACGCTAGCGGGGGTTACTACAATGAGCAGTTCTTC; cdr3_aa: CASSYASGGYYNEQFF
d_call: -; clone_size: few; v_call: TRBV7-2; j_call: TRBJ1-6; cdr3_nt: TGTGCCAGCAGCTTAGTCAGCTCCTATAATTCACCCCTCCACTTT; cdr3_aa: CASSLVSSYNSPLHF
d_call: TRBD1; clone_size: -; v_call: TRBV12-3/TRBV12-4; j_call: TRBJ2-3; cdr3_nt: TGTGCCAGCAGTCCGACAGGGAGCACAGATACGCAGTATTTT; cdr3_aa: CASSPTGSTDTQYF
d_call: TRBD1; clone_size: few; v_call: TRBV24-1; j_call: TRBJ2-1; cdr3_nt: TGTGCCACCAGTGATGCGACAGGGGAAATCTCGTTGAATGAGCAGTTCTTC; cdr3_aa: CATSDATGEISLNEQFF
d_call: -; clone_size: few; v_call: TRBV12-3/TRBV12-4; j_call: TRBJ1-1; cdr3_nt: TGTGCCAGCAGTTTGGGCATTCTGAACACTGAAGCTTTCTTT; cdr3_aa: CASSLGILNTEAFF
d_call: TRBD1; clone_size: -; v_call: TRBV4-1; j_call: TRBJ2-1; cdr3_nt: TGCGCCAGCAGCCCCCTGGACAGGTCACGTAATGAGCAGTTCTTC; cdr3_aa: CASSPLDRSRNEQFF
d_call: -; clone_size: -; v_call: TRBV12-3/TRBV12-4; j_call: TRBJ1-1; cdr3_nt: TGTGCCAGCAGTTGGGCCGAGAACACTGAAGCTTTCTTT; cdr3_aa: CASSWAENTEAFF
d_call: TRBD1; clone_size: -; v_call: TRBV6-2/TRBV6-3; j_call: TRBJ1-1; cdr3_nt: TGTGCCAGCAGCCTAGGACAGGGACGGCTATTT; cdr3_aa: CASSLGQGRLF
d_call: -; clone_size: few; v_call: TRBV12-3/TRBV12-4; j_call: TRBJ1-5; cdr3_nt: TGTGCCAGCAGTCCCCAGGAGAATCAGCCCCAGCATTTT; cdr3_aa: CASSPQENQPQHF
d_call: TRBD1; clone_size: few; v_call: TRBV12-3/TRBV12-4; j_call: TRBJ1-2; cdr3_nt: TGTGCCAGCAGGGGACAGGGGAGGCTTGGCTACACCTTC; cdr3_aa: CASRGQGRLGYTF
d_call: -; clone_size: -; v_call: TRBV6-6; j_call: TRBJ2-5; cdr3_nt: TGTGCCAGCAGTTCTCTCACGCAGCAACAGGGATCCTTTTGGCCCCAGTACTTC; cdr3_aa: CASSSLTQQQGSFWPQYF
d_call: -; clone_size: -; v_call: TRBV7-9; j_call: TRBJ2-2; cdr3_nt: TGTGCCAGCAGCCCTCGAACCGAGACGGGGGAGCTGTTTTTT; cdr3_aa: CASSPRTETGELFF
d_call: TRBD2; clone_size: -; v_call: TRBV6-5; j_call: TRBJ2-3; cdr3_nt: TGTGCCAGCAACTTAGCGGGGGGGGGCACAGATACGCAGTATTTT; cdr3_aa: CASNLAGGGTDTQYF
d_call: -; clone_size: -; v_call: TRBV12-3/TRBV12-4; j_call: TRBJ1-2; cdr3_nt: TGTGCCAGCAGTTCCCCTGATCTGGACGGCTCAGCTAACTATGGCTACACCTTC; cdr3_aa: CASSSPDLDGSANYGYTF
d_call: TRBD1; clone_size: -; v_call: TRBV10-1; j_call: TRBJ2-1; cdr3_nt: TGCGCCAGCAGTGAGTCGATGGGACAGCGGAATGAGCAGTTCTTC; cdr3_aa: CASSESMGQRNEQFF
d_call: -; clone_size: -; v_call: TRBV6-2/TRBV6-3; j_call: TRBJ2-3; cdr3_nt: TGTGCCAGCATCTCGAGATGGGGCACAGATACGCAGTATTTT; cdr3_aa: CASISRWGTDTQYF
d_call: TRBD2; clone_size: -; v_call: TRBV6-5; j_call: TRBJ2-4; cdr3_nt: TGTGCCAGCGGGAGGGGAGGTGACATTCAGTACTTC; cdr3_aa: CASGRGGDIQYF
d_call: TRBD1; clone_size: few; v_call: TRBV4-3; j_call: TRBJ1-1; cdr3_nt: TGCGCCAGCAGCCAAGAAAAATGGGACAGGGAGAATGCTTTCTTT; cdr3_aa: CASSQEKWDRENAFF
d_call: -; clone_size: many; v_call: TRBV28; j_call: TRBJ1-5; cdr3_nt: TGTGCCAGCAGTTTAGGTCAGAGCAATCAGCCCCAGCATTTT; cdr3_aa: CASSLGQSNQPQHF
d_call: -; clone_size: few; v_call: TRBV6-2/TRBV6-3; j_call: TRBJ2-4; cdr3_nt: TGTGCCAGCAGTTACTCACTGCGGGGACATATGGAAAACATTCAGTACTTC; cdr3_aa: CASSYSLRGHMENIQYF
d_call: -; clone_size: many; v_call: TRBV7-9; j_call: TRBJ2-3; cdr3_nt: TGTGCCAGCAGCTTGAGAGGGGCTTCTAGCACAGATACGCAGTATTTT; cdr3_aa: CASSLRGASSTDTQYF
d_call: -; clone_size: -; v_call: TRBV28; j_call: TRBJ2-7; cdr3_nt: TGTGCCAGCAGTTTGTCGACAGGAGGCTCCTACGAGCAGTACTTC; cdr3_aa: CASSLSTGGSYEQYF